These 19 T cell receptor beta chains share one sample of origin, sequenced in a study of blood T cells in healthy people across ages. The authors ran a second PCR of 7 to 11 cycles using a sample-barcoded 5' primer and a J-beta primer mix. Via MiXCR, TCRdb re-called the 5' RACE reads, giving one row per CDR3 protein. The top ten clones hold about 21% of a sample with about 970,000 distinct CDR3 sequences, 51% of them seen once. Sequenced: blood. The receptor set was obtained from a woman aged 55-75 years in good health.

This clonotype was detected only a few times. V usage is TRBV11-2 and J usage is TRBJ2-2; the match to TRBD2 covers 10 bases. Germline CDR1 SGHAT, CDR2 FQNNGV. The ends lost 5 bases at V and 7 bases at J; junction bases unmatched: 7. The CDR3 loop spans 15 amino acids. CDR3 bases: TGTGCCAGCAGCCCGACTAGCGGGTGGATCGGGGAGCTGTTTTTT. Its translation: CASSPTSGWIGELFF.

This clonotype was detected only a few times. The chain recombines TRBV28 with TRBJ2-5; D ambiguous. The CDR3 is 14 amino acids. The germline V gene has CDR1 MDHEN and CDR2 SYDVKM. Trimming stripped 5 bases from V and 2 bases from J, with 12 bases between. CDR3 sequence reads: CASSPRGNQETQYF. CDR3 in DNA: TGTGCCAGCAGTCCGCGCGGTAATCAAGAGACCCAGTACTTC.

V usage is TRBV3-1 and J usage is TRBJ2-5; the match to TRBD1 covers 8 bases. CDR1 is LGHDT, CDR2 YNNKEL, per germline (reference sequence). With V trimmed by 3 bases and J by 2 bases, 8 bases remained unmatched. This CDR3 spans 16 amino acids. This CDR3 is CASSQITWDRQETQYF. CDR3 in DNA: TGTGCCAGCAGCCAGATTACCTGGGACAGGCAAGAGACCCAGTACTTC.

This clonotype was recorded a few times. The gene calls are TRBV18 and TRBJ2-7; 10 bases align to TRBD2. V shed 3 bases, J shed 1 base, and the junction held 15 bases outside the gene matches. The CDR3 spans 19 residues. Germline V CDR1 and CDR2: KGHSH, LQKENI. The CDR3 DNA reads TGTGCCAGCTCACCTCAGCTCGCTACTAGCGGGACGGGGTCCTACGAGCAGTACTTC. This encodes CASSPQLATSGTGSYEQYF.

This clonotype was seen a handful of times. J is TRBJ2-7 and V is TRBV20-1; TRBD1 matches at 12 bases. Germline CDR1 DFQATT, CDR2 SNEGSKA (reference sequence). V gave up 8 bases and J gave up 0 bases; unmatched junction bases: 11. The CDR3 covers 16 residues. CDR3 bases: TGCAGTAGGGGACAGGGACAGGGGGCGCTCTCCTACGAGCAGTACTTC. It specifies CSRGQGQGALSYEQYF.

Points on this clonotype: This may come from a read error, since a much larger clone is one base off. This chain joins TRBV3-1 and TRBJ2-7; D is ambiguous. The J call is doubtful: the DNA matches TRBJ2-5 better. The CDR3 sequence is 12 residues long. Germline CDR1 LGHDT, CDR2 YNNKEL (reference sequence). CDR3 loop: CASSREAETQYF. DNA for the CDR3: TGTGCCAGCAGCCGAGAGGCGGAGACCCAGTACTTC.

This clonotype has only a few counts. The V and J genes are TRBV7-3 and TRBJ2-3, with 14 nucleotides matching TRBD2. The germline CDR1 and CDR2 sequences are SGHTA and FQGTGA. The CDR3 covers 17 residues. V dropped 5 bases and J dropped 8; count of bases not matched to a gene: 12. For the CDR3, the DNA is TGTGCCAGCAGCCTCCCGACTAGCGGGAGGGCCATCCCTACGCAGTATTTT. Translated: CASSLPTSGRAIPTQYF.

The chain links TRBV10-2 to TRBJ1-1, with D unresolved. Trimming pared 4 bases from V and 4 bases from J, leaving 16 bases between. Germline loops: CDR1 WSHSY, CDR2 SAAADI. This CDR3 contains 15 residues. The CDR3 DNA is TGCGCCAGCAGTGTGGTCAAGGAGGTTGGCACTGAAGCTTTCTTT. Protein product: CASSVVKEVGTEAFF.

This clonotype turned up a few times. The chain has TRBV5-1 and TRBJ2-3; 8 nucleotides align to TRBD1. Germline-derived CDR1 and CDR2 are SGHRS and YFSETQ. Losses at the gene ends were 4 bases for V and 6 bases for J; bases not matched to a gene: 10. This CDR3 spans 15 amino acids. The CDR3 sequence: CASSNGQGFSDTQYF. The CDR3 coding sequence is TGCGCCAGCAGCAACGGACAGGGTTTTTCGGATACGCAGTATTTT.

The chain recombines TRBV6-2 or TRBV6-3 with TRBJ2-2; D unclear. CDR3 length: 16 amino acids. Trimming took 4 bases from V and 0 from J, leaving 12 bases between them. Germline values: CDR1 MNHEY, CDR2 SVGEGT. In DNA form, the CDR3 reads TGTGCCAGCAGTTGGGCCGGGCCCTCGAACACCGGGGAGCTGTTTTTT. Translating it yields CASSWAGPSNTGELFF.

In its sample, this clonotype was seen a few times. The J gene is TRBJ1-2, the V gene TRBV6-6; tentative D call: TRBD1 (5 bases). V was cut by 10 bases and J by 4 bases, with 16 bases left in between. The germline CDR1 and CDR2 sequences are MNHNY and SVGAGI (reference sequence). The CDR3 consists of 13 residues. The CDR3 nucleotides read TGTGCCACTACCCCACAGGAAACCTATGGCTACACCTTC. Translated, it gives CATTPQETYGYTF.

The rearrangement joins TRBV11-3 to TRBJ2-1; D might be TRBD2 (6 bases). Germline lookup yields CDR1 SGHNT and CDR2 YENEEA. V was pared by 2 bases and J by 6 bases, with 14 bases between. The CDR3 loop spans 15 amino acids. CDR3 sequence (DNA): TGTGCCAGCAGCTTATATGGGACTGTCTCCAATGAGCAGTTCTTC. Protein sequence: CASSLYGTVSNEQFF.

The chain links TRBV13 to TRBJ2-3, with D possibly being TRBD1 (6 bases). CDR3 size: 14 residues. The germline V gene encodes CDR1 PRHDT and CDR2 FYEKMQ (reference sequence). V dropped 1 base and J dropped 4 bases, with 9 bases sitting between them. The CDR3 here is CASSLEDRPDTQYF. CDR3 in DNA: TGTGCCAGCAGCTTAGAGGACAGACCAGATACGCAGTATTTT.

The J gene is TRBJ1-2, the V gene TRBV6-1, with D hard to call. The CDR3 is 14 amino acids. Per the germline V gene, CDR1 is MNHNS and CDR2 is SASEGT. V was shortened by 7 bases and J by 4 bases, with 16 bases between the two germline ends. This CDR3 reads CASTMDGAGYGYTF. CDR3 DNA sequence: TGTGCCAGCACTATGGACGGAGCGGGCTATGGCTACACCTTC.

V gene TRBV20-1 combines with J gene TRBJ2-7, with 8 nucleotides matching TRBD1. Germline loops: CDR1 DFQATT, CDR2 SNEGSKA (reference sequence). V was pared by 5 bases and J by 5 bases, with 23 bases of the junction left unmatched. CDR3 length equals 18 residues. The CDR3 sequence is CSAHQRRQGSFPWDEQYF. Written as DNA, the CDR3 is TGCAGTGCTCACCAGAGAAGACAGGGGTCATTCCCTTGGGACGAGCAGTACTTC.

This clonotype was observed a few times. This chain joins TRBV4-2 and TRBJ1-1; TRBD1 might be the D (5 bases). The V and J ends lost 4 bases and 1 base respectively, with 13 bases between them. The CDR3 contains 15 residues. Germline loops: CDR1 LGHNA, CDR2 YNFKEQ. The CDR3 sequence: CASSLSRDPNTEAFF. In nucleotides, the CDR3 is TGTGCCAGCAGCCTAAGTCGGGACCCGAACACTGAAGCTTTCTTT.

The chain links TRBV28 to TRBJ1-1, with D possibly TRBD1 on 5 matching bases. The V gene lost 6 bases and the J gene lost 2 bases, with 22 bases spanning the gap. CDR1 is MDHEN, CDR2 SYDVKM, per germline. CDR3 size: 17 residues. CDR3 amino acids: CASREGRKGTANTEAFF. For the CDR3, the DNA is TGTGCCAGCAGGGAAGGTAGAAAAGGGACGGCTAACACTGAAGCTTTCTTT.

The chain recombines TRBV5-1 with TRBJ2-1, with 7 nucleotides matching TRBD2. J lost 5 bases, V lost 2 bases, and 7 bases had no gene match. Germline V gives CDR1 SGHRS, CDR2 YFSETQ. The CDR3 loop spans 15 amino acids. The CDR3 DNA is TGCGCCAGCAGCTTAGGACTAGGAAACGACAATGAGCAGTTCTTC. Amino acids: CASSLGLGNDNEQFF.

The chain uses TRBV4-2 and TRBJ2-7, with unresolved D. V shed 3 bases and J shed 4 bases, with 10 bases lying between them. Germline V gene sequence: CDR1 LGHNA, CDR2 YNFKEQ. The CDR3 totals 13 residues. The CDR3 DNA reads as TGTGCCAGCAGCCAGTTGGCGGATTACGAGCAGTACTTC. Its translation: CASSQLADYEQYF.